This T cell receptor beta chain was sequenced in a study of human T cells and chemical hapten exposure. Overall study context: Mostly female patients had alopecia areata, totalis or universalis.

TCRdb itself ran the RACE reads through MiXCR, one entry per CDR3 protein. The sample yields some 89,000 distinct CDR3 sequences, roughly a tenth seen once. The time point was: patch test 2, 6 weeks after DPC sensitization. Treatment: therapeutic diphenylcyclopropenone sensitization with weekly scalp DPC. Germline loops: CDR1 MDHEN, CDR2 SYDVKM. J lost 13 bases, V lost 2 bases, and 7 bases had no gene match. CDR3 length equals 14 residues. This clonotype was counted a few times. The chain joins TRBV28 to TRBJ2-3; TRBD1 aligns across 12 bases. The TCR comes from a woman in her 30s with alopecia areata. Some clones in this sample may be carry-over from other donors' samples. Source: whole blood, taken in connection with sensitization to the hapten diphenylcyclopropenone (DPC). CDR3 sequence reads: CASSLGSGQGAKYF. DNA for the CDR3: TGTGCCAGCAGTTTAGGATCGGGACAGGGGGCTAAGTATTTT.